This T cell receptor beta chain was recorded in a study of cytotoxic CD8 clonotypes in ibrutinib-treated CLL. Study-level background: Researchers reported around 10 relapsed/refractory and about 15 treatment-naive patients, 17 of them IGHV unmutated. Overall, 25 or so responses were partial and 2 complete; following median about 68 months, 14 patients stayed remitted and some 12 progressed.

The data were produced by immunoSEQ multiplex PCR, yet TCRdb's version contains in-frame clones alone and is incomplete. Found here are 130,000 or so clones, roughly 83% of them singletons; the top ten hold 9.5% to 15%. Turning to this clone: The target antigen is unknown.

Study-wide points: Sustained-remission and progressing patients' sampling times differed. Baseline clonality, above age-matched healthy donor levels, tracked circulating CD8+ T-cell counts.

CDR3 length equals 14 residues. CDR1 is SNHLY, CDR2 FYNNEI, per germline. Trimming pared 4 bases from V and 8 bases from J, leaving 15 bases between. The source material was PBMCs, sampled after 12 months of ibrutinib treatment. The chain uses TRBV2 and TRBJ2-1, with D possibly called TRBD1 or TRBD2 (5 bases each). This TCR came from a human donor with chronic lymphocytic leukemia. This CDR3 is CASSGGVGKDEQFF. The CDR3 nucleotides are TGTGCCAGCAGTGGAGGGGTAGGTAAGGATGAGCAGTTCTTC.